Listed below are T cell receptor beta chains from one sample, sequenced in a study of T cell repertoires in cytomegalovirus infection. What these receptors recognize is not known. TCRdb passed the reads through MiXCR, listing each CDR3 protein once. Here the sample spans about 52,000 distinct CDR3 sequences, roughly a fifth being singletons. The source was CD8+ T cells from cultured PBMCs, collected from culture after CMV antigen stimulation. The receptors here all came from a human donor in good health (CMV status not recorded). Some clones in this sample may be carry-over from other donors' samples. CDR3s include the opening cysteine and the closing phenylalanine or tryptophan. The D gene is left open where the match is weak. The listing skips clone size in some rows; elsewhere it reads once, few, many or a size class.

v_gene	j_gene	len	d_gene	abundance	CDR3nt	CDR3aa
TRBV7-8	TRBJ2-7	16	-	-	TGTGCCAGCAGCTTTCCTGACCAAGGCGACATCTACGAGCAGTACTTC	CASSFPDQGDIYEQYF
TRBV7-6	TRBJ2-2	12	-	-	TGTGCCAGCAGCCCACCGCGCGGGACTGCCGCTTTT	CASSPPRGTAAF
TRBV4-1	TRBJ1-4	14	-	-	TGCGCCAGCAGCCACTCCGAGGGGAATGAAAAACTGTTTTTT	CASSHSEGNEKLFF
TRBV7-8	TRBJ2-1	14	-	-	TGTGCCAGCAGTCTCAGGGGAACCTACAATGAGCAGTTCTTC	CASSLRGTYNEQFF
TRBV7-8	TRBJ2-4	13	-	few	TGTGCCAGCAGCCCAGGAACCCTAAACATTCAGTACTTC	CASSPGTLNIQYF
TRBV7-2	TRBJ1-1	12	-	-	TGTGCCAGCAGCCTTTTCAACACTGAAGCTTTCTTT	CASSLFNTEAFF
TRBV19	TRBJ2-5	14	TRBD2	few	TGTGCCAGTAGTATATTTCTAGCGGAAGAGACCCAGTACTTC	CASSIFLAEETQYF
TRBV7-6	TRBJ2-7	18	-	-	TGTGCCAGCAGCTTAGGGTTTTTTGGGGGCGGGCTCCTGGACGAGCAGTACTTC	CASSLGFFGGGLLDEQYF
TRBV6-1	TRBJ2-5	15	TRBD2	-	TGTGCCAGCAGTGAAACTAGCGGGGGGGCACAGACCCAGTACTTC	CASSETSGGAQTQYF
TRBV12-3/TRBV12-4	TRBJ2-7	13	-	few	TGTGCCAGCGGTTTCACGGTCTGCTACGAGCAGTACTTC	CASGFTVCYEQYF
TRBV27	TRBJ2-1	17	TRBD2	-	TGTGCCAGCAGTTTCCTCCTTAGCGGGGGGTTCCACAATGAGCAGTTCTTC	CASSFLLSGGFHNEQFF
TRBV6-2/TRBV6-3	TRBJ1-1	14	-	-	TGTGCCAGCAGTTACTCGATGGGGGGCACTGAAGCTTTCTTT	CASSYSMGGTEAFF
TRBV28	TRBJ1-4	13	-	-	TGTGCCAGCAGTTTAAACGGGGCGGAAAAACTGTTTTTT	CASSLNGAEKLFF
TRBV30	TRBJ2-7	13	-	-	TGTGCCTGGAGTGTAAAAGTATCCTACGAGCAGTACTTC	CAWSVKVSYEQYF
TRBV29-1	TRBJ2-1	17	TRBD1	many	TGCAGCGTTGAACATGTGGACAGGCCTAGCTCCTACAATGAGCAGTTCTTC	CSVEHVDRPSSYNEQFF
TRBV7-8	TRBJ1-1	16	-	-	TGTGCCAGCAGCTTAGCGCGGGGGGGGATGAACACTGAAGCTTTCTTT	CASSLARGGMNTEAFF
TRBV30	TRBJ1-6	14	-	-	TGTGCCTGGAGTATGGGGGTAATGTATTCACCCCTCCACTTT	CAWSMGVMYSPLHF
TRBV20-1	TRBJ2-7	17	TRBD1	-	TGCAGTGCTAGAGTGGGAAGTCGGGACAGGGTCCCACACGAGCAGTACTTC	CSARVGSRDRVPHEQYF
TRBV11-2	TRBJ1-1	15	-	few	TGTGCCAGCAGCTCCCAGTATCGAGGGGACACTGAAGCTTTCTTT	CASSSQYRGDTEAFF
TRBV29-1	TRBJ2-2	17	TRBD1	few	TGCAGCGCTGAGGTTACAGGGGCCTCCTTTAACACCGGGGAGCTGTTTTTT	CSAEVTGASFNTGELFF
TRBV4-3	TRBJ2-7	17	TRBD1	few	TGCGCCAGCAGCCAAGATCACGGACAGGGGCTCATCTACGAGCAGTACTTC	CASSQDHGQGLIYEQYF
TRBV7-9	TRBJ1-5	14	-	-	TGTGCCAGCAGCTTGCCGGGGGCGGGTCAGCCCCAGCATTTT	CASSLPGAGQPQHF
TRBV27	TRBJ2-1	13	TRBD2	few	TGTGCCACTCGACTAGCGGGTATCAATGAGCAGTTCTTC	CATRLAGINEQFF
TRBV11-2	TRBJ2-7	16	-	few	TGTGCCAGCAGCTTAGGAACGTCCCCAGCGGGCTACGAGCAGTACTTC	CASSLGTSPAGYEQYF
TRBV27	TRBJ1-4	15	TRBD1	few	TGTGCCAGCAGTCTCCGGGACAGACCTAATGAAAAACTGTTTTTT	CASSLRDRPNEKLFF
TRBV9	TRBJ2-7	14	-	-	TGTGCCAGCAGCGTAGGGCAGGTGGGCTACGAGCAGTACTTC	CASSVGQVGYEQYF
TRBV4-1	TRBJ1-1	15	-	-	TGCGCCAGCAGCCAAGAGAGGAGGGGGTGGACTGAAGCTTTCTTT	CASSQERRGWTEAFF
TRBV4-1	TRBJ1-1	16	TRBD1	few	TGCGCCAGCAGCTACTTGGGACAGCCCCTGAACACTGAAGCTTTCTTT	CASSYLGQPLNTEAFF